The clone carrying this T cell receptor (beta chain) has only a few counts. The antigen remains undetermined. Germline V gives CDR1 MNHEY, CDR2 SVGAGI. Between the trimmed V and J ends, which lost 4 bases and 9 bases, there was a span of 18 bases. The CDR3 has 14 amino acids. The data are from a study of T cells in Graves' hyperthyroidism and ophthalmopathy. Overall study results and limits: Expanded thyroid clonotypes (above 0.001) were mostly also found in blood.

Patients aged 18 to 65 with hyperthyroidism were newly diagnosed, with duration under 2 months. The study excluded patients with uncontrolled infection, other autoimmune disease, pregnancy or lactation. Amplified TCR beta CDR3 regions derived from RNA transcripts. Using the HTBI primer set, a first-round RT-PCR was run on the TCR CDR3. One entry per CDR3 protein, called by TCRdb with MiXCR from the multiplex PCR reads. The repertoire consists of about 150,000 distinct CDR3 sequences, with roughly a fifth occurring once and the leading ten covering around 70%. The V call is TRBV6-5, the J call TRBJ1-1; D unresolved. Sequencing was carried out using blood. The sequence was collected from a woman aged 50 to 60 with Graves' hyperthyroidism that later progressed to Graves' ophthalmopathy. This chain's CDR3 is CASSLTDGSGKAFF. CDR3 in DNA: TGTGCCAGCAGTTTAACGGACGGCTCGGGAAAAGCTTTCTTT.